These T cell receptor beta chains were read from a single sample in a study of blood T cell repertoires in COVID-19. Profiling relied on immunoSEQ multiplex PCR, and the TCRdb table lists in-frame clones only, not all of them. The sample has about 210,000 clones; more than 70% are singletons. The sequenced sample was PBMCs or T cells enriched from blood (not recorded which). The receptors were gathered from a man aged 25 to 40 with acute COVID-19. The CDR3 runs from the conserved cysteine through the conserved F or W. For some rows the clone size is stated as once, few or many, or as a class when expanded; others skip it.

clone_size j_call v_call cdr3_aa
- TRBJ1-2 TRBV7-9 CASSSNMGQILPGYTF
- TRBJ1-1 TRBV5-1 CASSSGGQNTEAFF
- TRBJ2-5 TRBV4-1 CASSLRVAGGMETQYF
- TRBJ1-4 TRBV5-1 CASSGRGLGEKLFF
- TRBJ1-5 TRBV28 CASNLGDRGNQPQHF
- TRBJ1-2 TRBV28 CASSRDTAGGYTF
- TRBJ1-3 TRBV27 CASSLGGAGRNSGNTIYF
- TRBJ2-3 TRBV6-6 CASSYGTGGQYF
- TRBJ1-1 TRBV15 CATSRVRENTEAFF
few TRBJ2-7 TRBV27 CASWTSDGSYEQYF
- TRBJ2-7 TRBV10-1 CASSVGLAGSYEQYF
- TRBJ1-1 TRBV9 CASSAHVNTEAFF
once TRBJ1-2 TRBV5-1 CASSLDPGQGENYGYTF
many TRBJ2-7 TRBV19 CASSTWLVQNSYEQYF
once TRBJ1-1 TRBV30 CAWSRQGNTEAFF
once TRBJ2-7 TRBV29-1 CSVNSGPGEQYF
- TRBJ2-1 TRBV7-3 CASSLRAGGLPNEQFF
- TRBJ2-5 TRBV3-1/TRBV3-2 CASSQGVLAGGMETQYF
- TRBJ1-2 TRBV3-1/TRBV3-2 CASSPRGYGYTF
- TRBJ1-5 TRBV28 CASSLEGRQPQHF
- TRBJ1-6 TRBV5-4 CASSYGHSYNSPLHF
- TRBJ1-4 TRBV10-3 CALDRDNEKLFF
- TRBJ1-5 TRBV19 CASSVQGEQPQHF
- TRBJ2-7 TRBV7-9 CASSRTDYEQYF
- TRBJ1-1 TRBV7-9 CASSLATGVNTEAFF
- TRBJ2-7 TRBV19 CASSTPFGEQYF
- TRBJ2-1 TRBV5-1 CASSFRGDNEQFF
- TRBJ2-4 TRBV6-5 CASSLRQGRSKNIQYF
- TRBJ2-1 TRBV29-1 CSVESSDIGSNEQFF
once TRBJ2-7 TRBV5-1 CASTTGGRTYEQYF
- TRBJ2-1 TRBV20-1 CSASRAGVPGEQFF
- TRBJ2-5 TRBV5-5 CASSSTSGGDWETQYF
- TRBJ1-4 TRBV5-1 CASSPGRGQGEKLFF
- TRBJ1-5 TRBV27 CASSLQAFSNQPQHF
- TRBJ1-1 TRBV9 CASSVGAKLVMNTEAFF
- TRBJ1-1 TRBV5-1 CASSLAGGVGTEAFF
once TRBJ2-3 TRBV27 CASNTREEGTDTQYF
once TRBJ2-3 TRBV7-7 CASSLGAGSGGDTQYF
- TRBJ1-1 TRBV7-9 CASSPLAGIHTEAFF